A single T cell receptor (beta chain) is shown here with its context. The germline CDR1 and CDR2 sequences are SEHNR and FQNEAQ (reference sequence). The CDR3 consists of 14 residues. The V end lost 1 base, the J end lost 5 bases, and 12 bases lay between the germline ends. This sample is part of a study of blood T cell repertoires in COVID-19. In the study overall: Acute and convalescent COVID-19 samples came from the United States, Italy and Spain. PBMCs, B-cell-depleted T cells, or T cells were the source of the cDNA or gDNA that made up the material.

Original handling: Amplification with reference gene primers provided the estimates of nucleated cell counts. Here immunoSEQ multiplex PCR was the method, and the copy in TCRdb shows in-frame clones only, minus some. The V and J calls and clone size come from that table; D and trimming were worked out from the DNA. Here the sample spans fewer than 200,000 clones, more than 80% being singletons. Sequencing was carried out using peripheral blood. The chain is built from TRBV7-9 and TRBJ2-7; tentative D call: TRBD2 (5 bases). The clonotype comes from a man aged 50-59 years with acute or convalescent COVID-19. CDR3 in DNA: TGTGCCAGCAGCTTAGGGGAAGGAGGAGACGAGCAGTACGTC. As protein: CASSLGEGGDEQYV.